There are many counts of the clone carrying this T cell receptor beta chain. This sample is part of a study of T cells in Graves' hyperthyroidism and ophthalmopathy. Amplified TCR beta CDR3 regions came from RNA transcripts. The TCR CDR3 first-round RT-PCR relied on the HTBI primer set. One entry per CDR3 protein, called by TCRdb with MiXCR from the multiplex PCR reads. The data contain about half a million distinct CDR3 sequences, under 25% of them seen just once; the ten biggest clones take up about 25%. Material: blood. This TCR was sampled from a man between 18 and 29 years old with Graves' hyperthyroidism.

CDR3 DNA: TGTGCCAGCAATACGGGACAGTTTTTTAACAATCAGCCCCAGCATTTT. This encodes CASNTGQFFNNQPQHF. V usage is TRBV6-1 and J usage is TRBJ1-5; TRBD1 matches 7 bases. Unmatched junction bases numbered 12, after V lost 7 bases and J lost 3 bases. The CDR3 sequence is 16 residues long. The germline gives CDR1 MNHNS, CDR2 SASEGT.